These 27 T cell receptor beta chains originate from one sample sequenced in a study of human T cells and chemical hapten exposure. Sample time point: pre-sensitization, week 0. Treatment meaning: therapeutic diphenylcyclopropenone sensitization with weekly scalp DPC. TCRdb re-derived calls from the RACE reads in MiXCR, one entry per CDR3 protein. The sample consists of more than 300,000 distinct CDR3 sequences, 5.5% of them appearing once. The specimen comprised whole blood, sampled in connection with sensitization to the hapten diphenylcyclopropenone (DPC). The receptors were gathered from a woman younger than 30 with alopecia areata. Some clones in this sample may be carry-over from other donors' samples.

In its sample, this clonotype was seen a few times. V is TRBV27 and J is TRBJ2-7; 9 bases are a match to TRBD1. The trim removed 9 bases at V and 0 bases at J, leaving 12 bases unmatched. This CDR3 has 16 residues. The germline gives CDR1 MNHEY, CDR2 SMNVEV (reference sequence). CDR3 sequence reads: CARTLQRGQGSYEQYF. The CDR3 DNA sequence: TGTGCCAGAACACTCCAGCGGGGACAGGGCTCCTACGAGCAGTACTTC.

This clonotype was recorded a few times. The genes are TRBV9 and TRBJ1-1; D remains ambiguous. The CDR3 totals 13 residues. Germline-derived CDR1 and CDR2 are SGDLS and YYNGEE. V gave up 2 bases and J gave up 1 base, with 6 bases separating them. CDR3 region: CASSVRRNTEAFF. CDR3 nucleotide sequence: TGTGCCAGCAGCGTGCGGCGGAACACTGAAGCTTTCTTT.

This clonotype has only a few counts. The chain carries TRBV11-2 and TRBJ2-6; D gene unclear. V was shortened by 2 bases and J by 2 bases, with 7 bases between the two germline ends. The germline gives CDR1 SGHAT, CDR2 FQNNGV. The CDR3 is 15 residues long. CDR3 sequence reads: CASSLSAAGANVLTF. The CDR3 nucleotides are TGTGCCAGCAGCTTATCGGCGGCTGGGGCCAACGTCCTGACTTTC. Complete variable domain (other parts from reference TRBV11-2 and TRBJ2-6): EAGVAQSPRYKIIEKRQSVAFWCNPISGHATLYWYQQILGQGPKLLIQFQNNGVVDDSQLPKDRFSAERLKGVDSTLKIQPAKLEDSAVYLCASSLSAAGANVLTFGAGSRLTVL.

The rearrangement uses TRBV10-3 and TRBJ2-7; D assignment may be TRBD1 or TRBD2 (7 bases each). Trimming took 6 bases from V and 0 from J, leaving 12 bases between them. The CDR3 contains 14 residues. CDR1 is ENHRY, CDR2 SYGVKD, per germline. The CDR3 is CAISTGEGSYEQYF. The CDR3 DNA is TGTGCCATCAGCACAGGGGAGGGCTCCTACGAGCAGTACTTC.

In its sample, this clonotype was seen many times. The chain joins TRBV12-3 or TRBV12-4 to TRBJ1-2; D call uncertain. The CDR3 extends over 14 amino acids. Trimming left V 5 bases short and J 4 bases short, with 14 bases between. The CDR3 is CASSITEFLYGYTF. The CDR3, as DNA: TGTGCCAGCAGTATCACAGAGTTTCTCTATGGCTACACCTTC.

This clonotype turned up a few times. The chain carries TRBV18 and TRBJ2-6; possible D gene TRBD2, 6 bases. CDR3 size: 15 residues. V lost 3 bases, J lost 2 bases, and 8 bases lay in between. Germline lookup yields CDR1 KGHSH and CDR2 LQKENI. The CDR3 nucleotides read TGTGCCAGCTCACCCGGGAGCCCTGGGGCCAACGTCCTGACTTTC. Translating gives CASSPGSPGANVLTF.

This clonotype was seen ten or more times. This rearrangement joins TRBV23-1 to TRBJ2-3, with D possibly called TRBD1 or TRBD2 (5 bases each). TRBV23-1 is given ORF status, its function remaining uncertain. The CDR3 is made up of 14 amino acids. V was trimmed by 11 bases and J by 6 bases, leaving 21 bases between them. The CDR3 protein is CAPTGTRSSDTQYF. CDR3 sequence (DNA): TGCGCCCCCACCGGGACCAGAAGCTCCGATACGCAGTATTTT.

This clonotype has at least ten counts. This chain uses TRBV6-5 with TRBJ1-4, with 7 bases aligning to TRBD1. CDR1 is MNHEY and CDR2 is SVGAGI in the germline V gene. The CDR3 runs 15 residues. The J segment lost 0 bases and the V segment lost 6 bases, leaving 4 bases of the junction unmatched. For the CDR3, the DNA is TGTGCCAGCAGAAACAGGGGAGCAACTAATGAAAAACTGTTTTTT. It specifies CASRNRGATNEKLFF.

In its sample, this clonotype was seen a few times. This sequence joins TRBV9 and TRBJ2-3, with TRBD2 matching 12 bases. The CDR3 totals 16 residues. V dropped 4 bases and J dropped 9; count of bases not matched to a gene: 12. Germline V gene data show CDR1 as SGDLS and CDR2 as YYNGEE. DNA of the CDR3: TGTGCCAGCAGCAGAGGGGTGACTAGCGGGAGCCACACGCAGTATTTT. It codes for CASSRGVTSGSHTQYF.

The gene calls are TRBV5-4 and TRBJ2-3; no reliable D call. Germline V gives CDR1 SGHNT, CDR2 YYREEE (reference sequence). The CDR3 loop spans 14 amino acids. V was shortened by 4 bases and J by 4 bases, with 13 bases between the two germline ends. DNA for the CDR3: TGTGCCAGCAGCACCGAAACATACTCAGATACGCAGTATTTT. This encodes CASSTETYSDTQYF.

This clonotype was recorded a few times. CDR3 sequence: CASRQILAGVHIDTQYF. In DNA, the CDR3 is TGTGCCAGCAGACAAATTCTAGCGGGGGTCCACATTGATACGCAGTATTTT. This chain connects TRBV5-6 to TRBJ2-3; TRBD2 agrees at 10 bases. This CDR3 contains 17 residues. Germline CDR1 and CDR2: SGHDT and YYEEEE. J lost 6 bases, V lost 5 bases, and 15 bases had no gene match.

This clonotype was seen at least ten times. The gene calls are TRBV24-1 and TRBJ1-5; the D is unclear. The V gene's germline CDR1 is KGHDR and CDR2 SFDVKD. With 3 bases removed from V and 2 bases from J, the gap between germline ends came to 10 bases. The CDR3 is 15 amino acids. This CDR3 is CATSDGGHGNQPQHF. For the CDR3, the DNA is TGTGCCACCAGTGATGGAGGCCACGGCAATCAGCCCCAGCATTTT.

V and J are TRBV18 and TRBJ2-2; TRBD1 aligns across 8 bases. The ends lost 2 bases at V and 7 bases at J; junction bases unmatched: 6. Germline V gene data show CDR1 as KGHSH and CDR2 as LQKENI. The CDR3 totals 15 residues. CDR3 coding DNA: TGTGCCAGCTCACCATCTCCGACAGGGGACGGGGAGCTGTTTTTT. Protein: CASSPSPTGDGELFF.

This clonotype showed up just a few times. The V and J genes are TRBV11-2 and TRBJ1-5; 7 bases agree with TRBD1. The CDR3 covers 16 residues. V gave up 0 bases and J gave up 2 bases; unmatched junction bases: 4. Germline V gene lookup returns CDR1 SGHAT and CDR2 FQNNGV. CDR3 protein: CASSLDLQGGNQPQHF. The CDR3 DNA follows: TGTGCCAGCAGCTTAGATCTCCAGGGGGGCAATCAGCCCCAGCATTTT.

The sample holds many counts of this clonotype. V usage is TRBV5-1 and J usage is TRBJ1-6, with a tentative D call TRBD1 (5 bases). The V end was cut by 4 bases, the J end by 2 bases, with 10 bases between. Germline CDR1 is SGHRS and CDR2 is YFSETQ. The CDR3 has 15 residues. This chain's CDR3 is CASSPQGTYNSPLHF. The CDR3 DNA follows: TGCGCCAGCAGCCCTCAGGGAACCTATAATTCACCCCTCCACTTT.

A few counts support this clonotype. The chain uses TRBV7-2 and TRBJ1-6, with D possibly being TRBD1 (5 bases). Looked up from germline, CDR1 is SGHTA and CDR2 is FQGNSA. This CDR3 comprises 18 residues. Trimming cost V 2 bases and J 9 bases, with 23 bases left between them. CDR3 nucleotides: TGTGCCAGCAGCTTACAGGGTCTACCACAAACCCCGAGTTCACCCCTCCACTTT. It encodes CASSLQGLPQTPSSPLHF. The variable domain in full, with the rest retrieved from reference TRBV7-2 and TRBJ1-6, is GAGVSQSPSNKVTEKGKDVELRCDPISGHTALYWYRQSLGQGLEFLIYFQGNSAPDKSGLPSDRFSAERTGGSVSTLTIQRTQQEDSAVYLCASSLQGLPQTPSSPLHFGNGTRLTVT.

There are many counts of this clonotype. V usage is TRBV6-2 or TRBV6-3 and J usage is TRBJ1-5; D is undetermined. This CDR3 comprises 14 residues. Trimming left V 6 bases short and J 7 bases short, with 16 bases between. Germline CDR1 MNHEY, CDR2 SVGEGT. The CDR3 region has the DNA TGTGCCAGCAGATTAGGGCTAGCGGGGCAGCCCCAGCATTTT. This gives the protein CASRLGLAGQPQHF.

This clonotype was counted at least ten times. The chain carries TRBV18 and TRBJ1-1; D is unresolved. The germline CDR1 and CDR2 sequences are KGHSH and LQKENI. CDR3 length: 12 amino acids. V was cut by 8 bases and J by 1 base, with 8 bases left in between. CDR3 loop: CASSLQNTEAFF. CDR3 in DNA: TGTGCCAGCAGTTTGCAGAACACTGAAGCTTTCTTT.

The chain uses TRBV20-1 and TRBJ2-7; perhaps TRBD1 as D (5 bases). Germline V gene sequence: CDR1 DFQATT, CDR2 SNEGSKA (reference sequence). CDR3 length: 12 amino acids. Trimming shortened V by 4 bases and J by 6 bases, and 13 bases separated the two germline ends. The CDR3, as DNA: TGCAGTGCTAACCAGGGTCCGTCCGAGCAGTACTTC. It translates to CSANQGPSEQYF.

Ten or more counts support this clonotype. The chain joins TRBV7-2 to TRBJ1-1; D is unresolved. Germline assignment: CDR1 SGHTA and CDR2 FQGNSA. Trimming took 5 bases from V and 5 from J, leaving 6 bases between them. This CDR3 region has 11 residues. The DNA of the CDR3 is TGTGCCAGCAGCCCCCAAACTGAAGCTTTCTTT. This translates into CASSPQTEAFF. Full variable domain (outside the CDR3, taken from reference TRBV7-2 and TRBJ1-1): GAGVSQSPSNKVTEKGKDVELRCDPISGHTALYWYRQSLGQGLEFLIYFQGNSAPDKSGLPSDRFSAERTGGSVSTLTIQRTQQEDSAVYLCASSPQTEAFFGQGTRLTVV.

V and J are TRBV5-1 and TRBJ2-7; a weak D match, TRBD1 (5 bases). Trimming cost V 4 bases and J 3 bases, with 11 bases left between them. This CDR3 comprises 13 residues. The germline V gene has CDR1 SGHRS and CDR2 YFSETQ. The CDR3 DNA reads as TGCGCCAGCAGCGCAGGGTCGATCTACGAGCAGTACTTC. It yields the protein CASSAGSIYEQYF. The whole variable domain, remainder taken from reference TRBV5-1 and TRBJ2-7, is KAGVTQTPRYLIKTRGQQVTLSCSPISGHRSVSWYQQTPGQGLQFLFEYFSETQRNKGNFPGRFSGRQFSNSRSEMNVSTLELGDSALYLCASSAGSIYEQYFGPGTRLTVT.

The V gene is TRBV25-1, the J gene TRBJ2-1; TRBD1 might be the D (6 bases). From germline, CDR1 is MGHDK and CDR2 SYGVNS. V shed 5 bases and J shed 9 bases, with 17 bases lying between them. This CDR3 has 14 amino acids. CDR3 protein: CASSPSRGLVEQFF. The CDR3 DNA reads TGTGCCAGCAGTCCTTCGAGGGGGTTGGTTGAGCAGTTCTTC.

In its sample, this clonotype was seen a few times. This chain's CDR3 is CASSSGHISYEQYF. Written as DNA, the CDR3 is TGCGCCAGCAGCTCGGGACACATCTCCTACGAGCAGTACTTC. V usage is TRBV5-1 and J usage is TRBJ2-7, with D maybe TRBD1 (6 bases). V was cut by 3 bases and J by 0 bases, with 10 bases left in between. Per germline, CDR1 SGHRS and CDR2 YFSETQ. The CDR3 contains 14 residues.

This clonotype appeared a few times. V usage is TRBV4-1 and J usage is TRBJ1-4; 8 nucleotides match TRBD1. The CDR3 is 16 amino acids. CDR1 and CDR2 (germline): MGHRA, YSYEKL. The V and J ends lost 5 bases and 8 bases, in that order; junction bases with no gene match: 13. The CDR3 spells CASSYGQGGVREKLFF. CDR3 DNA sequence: TGCGCCAGCAGCTATGGACAGGGCGGCGTTCGGGAAAAACTGTTTTTT.

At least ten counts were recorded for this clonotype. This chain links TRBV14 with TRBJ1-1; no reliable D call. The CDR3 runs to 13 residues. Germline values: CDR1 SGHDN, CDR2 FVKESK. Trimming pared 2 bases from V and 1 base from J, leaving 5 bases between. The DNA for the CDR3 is TGTGCCAGCAGCCAATCGGGGAACACTGAAGCTTTCTTT. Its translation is CASSQSGNTEAFF.

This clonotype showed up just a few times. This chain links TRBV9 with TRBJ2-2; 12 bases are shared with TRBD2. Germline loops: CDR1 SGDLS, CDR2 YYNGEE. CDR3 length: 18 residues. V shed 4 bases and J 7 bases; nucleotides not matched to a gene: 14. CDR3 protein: CASSQDGLAGGLGGELFF. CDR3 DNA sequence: TGTGCCAGCAGCCAAGATGGGCTAGCGGGGGGGCTTGGCGGGGAGCTGTTTTTT.

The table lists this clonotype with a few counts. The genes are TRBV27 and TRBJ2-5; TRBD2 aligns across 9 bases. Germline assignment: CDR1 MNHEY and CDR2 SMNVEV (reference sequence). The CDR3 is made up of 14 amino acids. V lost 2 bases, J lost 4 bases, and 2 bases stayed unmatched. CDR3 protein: CASSLGTSLETQYF. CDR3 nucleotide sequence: TGTGCCAGCAGTTTAGGGACTAGCTTAGAGACCCAGTACTTC.